Listed below are T cell receptor beta chains from one sample, sequenced in a study. TCRdb reanalysed the 5' RACE reads using MiXCR and keeps one entry per CDR3 protein. The top ten clones hold 3.2% of a sample with nearly 55,000 distinct CDR3 sequences, almost 25% of them seen once. The sample comprised tumor-infiltrating naive CD4+ T cells sorted from the breast tumor. The origin of the receptors is a female donor with breast cancer. Both conserved end residues are trimmed from each CDR3. Each record gives: V gene, J gene, CDR3 protein.

V gene: TRBV4-1
J gene: TRBJ1-5
CDR3 protein: ASSDLQGSNQPQH

V gene: TRBV3-1
J gene: TRBJ1-2
CDR3 protein: ASSQDYGPGYT

V gene: TRBV5-1
J gene: TRBJ1-1
CDR3 protein: ASSNTGGLNTEAF

V gene: TRBV10-3
J gene: TRBJ2-1
CDR3 protein: AISGRPTNNEQF

V gene: TRBV5-1
J gene: TRBJ2-7
CDR3 protein: ASSLSVPGTGEQY

V gene: TRBV2
J gene: TRBJ2-1
CDR3 protein: ASSEPGDEQF

V gene: TRBV4-1
J gene: TRBJ1-4
CDR3 protein: ASSHRRGLTNEKLF

V gene: TRBV4-1
J gene: TRBJ1-1
CDR3 protein: ASSQVADEAF

V gene: TRBV28
J gene: TRBJ2-5
CDR3 protein: ASSRRQVETQY

V gene: TRBV24-1
J gene: TRBJ2-3
CDR3 protein: ATSDLAEREQN

V gene: TRBV29-1
J gene: TRBJ1-1
CDR3 protein: SVQGARNTEAF

V gene: TRBV7-8
J gene: TRBJ2-5
CDR3 protein: ASSQGRTEETQY

V gene: TRBV20-1
J gene: TRBJ2-1
CDR3 protein: SARDGRLAV

V gene: TRBV4-1
J gene: TRBJ1-5
CDR3 protein: ASSQGWVKGNRGQTQH

V gene: TRBV20-1
J gene: TRBJ2-1
CDR3 protein: SARPLAGGYNEQF

V gene: TRBV7-2
J gene: TRBJ2-7
CDR3 protein: ASQPITSGRAHEQY

V gene: TRBV7-9
J gene: TRBJ1-3
CDR3 protein: ASSPTRQGNTIY

V gene: TRBV5-1
J gene: TRBJ2-3
CDR3 protein: ASSLEPTGTTDTQY

V gene: TRBV12-3/TRBV12-4
J gene: TRBJ2-7
CDR3 protein: ASSFQAGTADEQY

V gene: TRBV9
J gene: TRBJ2-3
CDR3 protein: ASSPGQGLDTQY

V gene: TRBV12-3/TRBV12-4
J gene: TRBJ1-5
CDR3 protein: ASTHSGPQH

V gene: TRBV4-1
J gene: TRBJ2-7
CDR3 protein: ASSTSGEQY

V gene: TRBV15
J gene: TRBJ2-3
CDR3 protein: ATSRDSGYTQY

V gene: TRBV11-2
J gene: TRBJ2-7
CDR3 protein: ASSSNRVTAYEQY

V gene: TRBV7-2
J gene: TRBJ1-2
CDR3 protein: ASSPRAGEVNYGYT

V gene: TRBV5-1
J gene: TRBJ2-6
CDR3 protein: ASSLVVRSGANVLT

V gene: TRBV30
J gene: TRBJ2-5
CDR3 protein: AWDAFQETQY

V gene: TRBV29-1
J gene: TRBJ2-5
CDR3 protein: SVERGFLGFETQY

V gene: TRBV9
J gene: TRBJ2-1
CDR3 protein: ASSVDGQSYNEQF

V gene: TRBV7-2
J gene: TRBJ2-7
CDR3 protein: ASTDRTGPNEQY

V gene: TRBV30
J gene: TRBJ1-3
CDR3 protein: VGTQNSGNTIY

V gene: TRBV7-9
J gene: TRBJ2-7
CDR3 protein: ASSLVQGTYEQY

V gene: TRBV2
J gene: TRBJ1-2
CDR3 protein: ASSEATLPGPRTYGYT

V gene: TRBV7-2
J gene: TRBJ2-1
CDR3 protein: ASSKILEQF

V gene: TRBV28
J gene: TRBJ2-2
CDR3 protein: ASSFIGLGTGATGANTGELF

V gene: TRBV29-1
J gene: TRBJ2-3
CDR3 protein: SVEVSRTDTQY

V gene: TRBV6-5
J gene: TRBJ2-7
CDR3 protein: ASLPLGGETYEQY

V gene: TRBV20-1
J gene: TRBJ2-7
CDR3 protein: SARGSGRFEQY

V gene: TRBV6-2/TRBV6-3
J gene: TRBJ2-2
CDR3 protein: ASVPGLGLPGELF

V gene: TRBV7-2
J gene: TRBJ2-7
CDR3 protein: ASSFRTASYEQY